The 21 T cell receptor beta chains below all came from one sample that was sequenced in a study of somatic mutations in cytotoxic T cells in rheumatoid arthritis. Here immunoSEQ multiplex PCR was the method, and the copy in TCRdb shows in-frame clones only, minus some. The table includes about 7,400 clones, approximately 92% detected once. Material for sequencing was CD8+ T cells sorted from blood. The receptors stem from a woman in her sixties or seventies with rheumatoid arthritis.

The chain combines TRBV11-2 with TRBJ2-7; D remains unclear. V lost 0 bases to trimming and J lost 7 bases, with 4 bases between them. This CDR3 is 11 amino acids long. Germline CDR1 reads SGHAT; CDR2 reads FQNNGV. The CDR3 coding sequence is TGTGCCAGCAGCTTAGACGGGGAGCAGTACTTC. It is translated as CASSLDGEQYF.

The CDR3 reads CASSGNEQFF. The CDR3 DNA sequence: TGTGCCAGCTCGGGGAATGAGCAGTTCTTC. V gene TRBV9 combines with J gene TRBJ2-1; D is perhaps TRBD2 (5 bases). Germline values: CDR1 SGDLS, CDR2 YYNGEE. The CDR3 consists of 10 residues. V was trimmed by 7 bases and J by 7 bases, leaving 6 bases between them.

The chain employs TRBV6-1 and TRBJ2-1; a possible D gene is TRBD2 (6 bases). Germline loops: CDR1 MNHNS, CDR2 SASEGT. This CDR3 region has 17 residues. The V end was cut by 2 bases, the J end by 7 bases, with 21 bases between. CDR3 in DNA: TGTGCCAGCAGTGAAAACACTGGGGGACTGATATTAAATGAGCAGTTCTTC. The encoded protein is CASSENTGGLILNEQFF.

The V call is TRBV19, the J call TRBJ2-1; perhaps TRBD2 as D (7 bases). CDR1 is LNHDA and CDR2 is SQIVND in the germline V gene (reference sequence). Between the trimmed V and J ends, which lost 5 bases and 8 bases, there was a span of 13 bases. This CDR3 is built from 13 residues. This CDR3 is CASSPGGLDEQFF. The DNA for the CDR3 is TGTGCCAGTAGTCCCGGGGGGCTTGATGAGCAGTTCTTC.

The chain employs TRBV5-6 and TRBJ2-1; D remains unclear. There are 13 residues in the CDR3. Germline loops: CDR1 SGHDT, CDR2 YYEEEE. V dropped 4 bases and J dropped 4 bases, with 9 bases sitting between them. CDR3 residues: CASSQQRYNEQFF. CDR3 sequence (DNA): TGTGCCAGCAGCCAGCAGAGGTACAATGAGCAGTTCTTC.

The chain couples TRBV4-1 to TRBJ1-2; D ambiguous. V dropped 4 bases and J dropped 4 bases, with 10 bases sitting between them. The CDR3 runs 13 residues. Germline assignment: CDR1 MGHRA and CDR2 YSYEKL. CDR3 sequence: CASSPDTLYGYTF. DNA for the CDR3: TGCGCCAGCAGCCCCGACACACTCTATGGCTACACCTTC.

This clone was seen only once. The rearrangement joins TRBV19 to TRBJ1-2, with D maybe TRBD1 (5 bases). The CDR3 contains 11 residues. The germline CDR1 and CDR2 sequences are LNHDA and SQIVND (reference sequence). The CDR3 nucleotides read TGTGTAAGGCGGGGCCAATATGGCTACACCTTC. Translated, it gives CVRRGQYGYTF.

V gene TRBV5-5 combines with J gene TRBJ2-1; tentatively, D is TRBD1 (5 bases). This CDR3 is 12 amino acids long. V was pared by 7 bases and J by 6 bases, with 11 bases between. The V gene's germline CDR1 is SGHKS and CDR2 YYEKEE (reference sequence). CDR3 sequence (DNA): TGTGCCAGCGAGGCCAGGGCCAATGAGCAGTTCTTC. Its protein product is CASEARANEQFF.

This chain connects TRBV29-1 to TRBJ2-4; 7 bases match TRBD1. Germline V gives CDR1 SQVTM, CDR2 ANQGSEA. This CDR3 contains 13 residues. V lost 6 bases and J lost 9; bases outside the gene matches: 11. The CDR3 region has the DNA TGCAGCGTGGTACCGACAGGGAGAGGCATTCAGTACTTC. Translation: CSVVPTGRGIQYF.

The chain has TRBV5-1 and TRBJ2-5, with 11 bases identical to TRBD2. CDR1 is SGHRS and CDR2 is YFSETQ in the germline V gene. The CDR3 contains 16 residues. The V and J ends lost 3 bases and 1 base, in that order; junction bases with no gene match: 5. The chain's CDR3 is CASSSPTSGVQETQYF. DNA of the CDR3: TGCGCCAGCAGCTCGCCGACTAGCGGGGTCCAAGAGACCCAGTACTTC.

The chain links TRBV29-1 to TRBJ2-2; 8 nucleotides agree with TRBD1. CDR3 size: 16 residues. V shed 0 bases and J 7 bases; nucleotides not matched to a gene: 10. CDR1 is SQVTM and CDR2 is ANQGSEA in the germline V gene. CDR3 bases: TGCAGCGTTGAAGAGGCGGGCAGGGGGCCGGGCGGGGAGCTGTTTTTT. This codes for CSVEEAGRGPGGELFF.

The chain uses TRBV7-8 and TRBJ2-1, with TRBD2 matching 16 bases. V lost 5 bases to trimming and J lost 1 base; unmatched junction nucleotides: 8. The length of the CDR3 is 19 residues. Germline CDR1 and CDR2: SGHVS and FQNEAQ. The CDR3 DNA follows: TGTGCCAGCAGCCCAATGGGACTAGCGGGAGGGCGGTCCTACAATGAGCAGTTCTTC. Protein: CASSPMGLAGGRSYNEQFF.

CDR3 protein: CASSPPGRETQYF. The CDR3 DNA reads TGTGCCAGCAGTCCGCCGGGTAGGGAGACCCAGTACTTC. The V and J genes are TRBV6-6 and TRBJ2-5; D remains ambiguous. V was cut by 5 bases and J by 5 bases, with 12 bases left in between. Germline loops: CDR1 MNHNY, CDR2 SVGAGI (reference sequence). This CDR3 is 13 amino acids long.

The rearrangement links TRBV9 to TRBJ1-3, with D unresolved. The CDR3 has 14 amino acids. V was cut by 1 base and J by 2 bases, with 7 bases left in between. Germline V gene lookup returns CDR1 SGDLS and CDR2 YYNGEE. CDR3 amino acids: CASSVTGTGNTIYF. CDR3 nucleotide sequence: TGTGCCAGCAGCGTAACGGGGACTGGAAACACCATATATTTT.

The genes are TRBV28 and TRBJ2-6; D is unclear. Trimming removed 5 bases from V and 2 bases from J, with 4 bases in between. The germline V gene encodes CDR1 MDHEN and CDR2 SYDVKM. CDR3 size: 13 residues. The CDR3 bases are TGTGCCAGCAGTCCTCCTGGGGCCAACGTCCTGACTTTC. Protein product: CASSPPGANVLTF.

The chain employs TRBV9 and TRBJ1-5; D is uncertain. This CDR3 has 14 residues. The germline V and J ends were trimmed by 3 bases and 0 bases, with 7 bases remaining between them. CDR1 SGDLS and CDR2 YYNGEE come from the germline V gene. The CDR3 region has the DNA TGTGCCAGCAGCGACAGTGATAGCAATCAGCCCCAGCATTTT. Encoded protein: CASSDSDSNQPQHF.

The J gene is TRBJ2-1, the V gene TRBV7-9; 7 nucleotides match TRBD1. This CDR3 is 15 amino acids long. Germline loops: CDR1 SEHNR, CDR2 FQNEAQ (reference sequence). The J segment lost 3 bases and the V segment lost 5 bases, leaving 7 bases of the junction unmatched. DNA of the CDR3: TGTGCCAGCAGCACCGGGACAGCGAACTACAATGAGCAGTTCTTC. It yields the protein CASSTGTANYNEQFF.

The rearrangement links TRBV27 to TRBJ1-5, with 7 nucleotides matching TRBD1. The CDR3 is 14 amino acids. J gave up 5 bases and V 5 bases, and 6 bases lay outside the gene matches. Germline assignment: CDR1 MNHEY and CDR2 SMNVEV (reference sequence). The CDR3 loop is CASSPQGEHQPQHF. In DNA form, the CDR3 reads TGTGCCAGCAGTCCTCAGGGGGAACATCAGCCCCAGCATTTT.

This rearrangement joins TRBV11-3 to TRBJ2-7; D remains ambiguous. The CDR3 covers 13 residues. From germline, CDR1 is SGHNT and CDR2 YENEEA. V was shortened by 5 bases and J by 1 base, with 9 bases between the two germline ends. The CDR3 spells CASSPGGSYEQYF. The CDR3 bases are TGTGCCAGCAGCCCCGGCGGATCCTACGAGCAGTACTTC. The entire variable domain, with the rest obtained from reference TRBV11-3 and TRBJ2-7, is as follows: EAGVVQSPRYKIIEKKQPVAFWCNPISGHNTLYWYLQNLGQGPELLIRYENEEAVDDSQLPKDRFSAERLKGVDSTLKIQPAELGDSAVYLCASSPGGSYEQYFGPGTRLTVT.

This sequence joins TRBV5-5 and TRBJ1-5; 8 nucleotides match TRBD1. In germline, CDR1 is SGHKS, CDR2 YYEKEE (reference sequence). The V gene end was trimmed by 4 bases and the J gene end by 2 bases; junction bases not matched to a gene: 8. CDR3 length: 16 amino acids. The CDR3 here is CASSHGQGIGNQPQHF. The CDR3, as DNA: TGTGCCAGCAGCCATGGACAGGGCATCGGCAATCAGCCCCAGCATTTT.

The table lists this clone with a few counts. V is TRBV6-1 and J is TRBJ1-2, with 11 bases lining up with TRBD1. The CDR3 is 14 amino acids. Trimming at V came to 1 base and at J to 6 bases, leaving 1 base not matched to a gene. Germline V CDR1 and CDR2: MNHNS, SASEGT. CDR3 nucleotide sequence: TGTGCCAGCAGTGAAGGGACAGGGGGCCATGGCTACACCTTC. Its protein is CASSEGTGGHGYTF.